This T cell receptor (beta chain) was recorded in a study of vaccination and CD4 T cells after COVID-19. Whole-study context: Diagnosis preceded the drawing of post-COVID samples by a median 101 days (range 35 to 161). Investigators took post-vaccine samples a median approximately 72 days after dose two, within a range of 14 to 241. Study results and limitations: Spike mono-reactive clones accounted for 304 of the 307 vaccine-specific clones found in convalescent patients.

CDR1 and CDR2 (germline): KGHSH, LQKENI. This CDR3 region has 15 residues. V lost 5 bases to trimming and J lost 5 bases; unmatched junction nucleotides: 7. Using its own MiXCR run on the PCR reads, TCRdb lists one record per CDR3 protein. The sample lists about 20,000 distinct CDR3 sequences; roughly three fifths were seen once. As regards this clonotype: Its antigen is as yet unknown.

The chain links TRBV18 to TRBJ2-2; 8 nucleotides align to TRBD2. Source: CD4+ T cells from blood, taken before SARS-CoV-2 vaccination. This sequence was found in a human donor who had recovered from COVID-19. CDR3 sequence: CASSSTSVGTGELFF. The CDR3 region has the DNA TGTGCCAGCTCATCGACTAGCGTTGGAACCGGGGAGCTGTTTTTT. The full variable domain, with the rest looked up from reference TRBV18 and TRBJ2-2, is NAGVMQNPRHLVRRRGQEARLRCSPMKGHSHVYWYRQLPEEGLKFMVYLQKENIIDESGMPKERFSAEFPKEGPSILRIQQVVRGDSAAYFCASSSTSVGTGELFFGEGSRLTVL.